Reported below is one TCR beta chain. The antigen is not known. This sample is part of a study of cytomegalovirus exposure and HLA in healthy donors. Study-wide results and caveats: Per published reports, the classifier diagnosed cytomegalovirus status with high specificity and sensitivity. The study listed 164 cytomegalovirus-associated TCR beta chains. In vitro, three CMV-associated chains proved specific for CMV antigens.

With 7 bases removed from V and 1 base from J, the gap between germline ends came to 13 bases. There are 14 residues in the CDR3. Germline values: CDR1 MDHEN, CDR2 SYDVKM. Clones were sequenced by immunoSEQ multiplex PCR, and TCRdb holds only the in-frame ones, with some missing. The profile shows about 56,000 clones, 93% of them singletons. The V gene is TRBV28, the J gene TRBJ2-5; D possibly corresponds to TRBD2 (5 bases). Sequenced material: PBMCs. The TCR comes from a woman aged 18-29 years in good health and CMV-seropositive. CDR3 region: CASKFGGSQETQYF. The CDR3 DNA reads TGTGCCAGCAAGTTTGGTGGGAGCCAAGAGACCCAGTACTTC.